This is a list of T cell receptor beta chains from one sample in a study of blood T cell repertoires in COVID-19. Profiling relied on immunoSEQ multiplex PCR, and the TCRdb table lists in-frame clones only, not all of them. The sample has approximately 280,000 clones, approximately 84% seen once. Specimen: peripheral blood. Every receptor here comes from a woman in her twenties or thirties who had recovered from COVID-19. CDR3s include the opening cysteine and the closing phenylalanine or tryptophan. A D gene is named only where the DNA matches it firmly. Part of the rows lack a size; the others show once, few, many or a class for expanded clones.

j_call clone_size v_call d_call cdr3_aa cdr3_nt
TRBJ1-3 - TRBV2 - CASRWETGSGNTIYF TGTGCCAGCAGATGGGAAACAGGGTCGGGAAACACCATATATTTT
TRBJ2-3 - TRBV28 TRBD1 CASNTQGWPQYF TGTGCCAGCAACACACAGGGGTGGCCGCAGTATTTT
TRBJ2-1 once TRBV10-3 - CAISALVGEQFF TGTGCCATCAGTGCCCTAGTCGGTGAGCAGTTCTTC
TRBJ1-1 - TRBV19 - CASRPGGTLGTEAFF TGTGCCAGTAGACCCGGGGGAACATTGGGGACTGAAGCTTTCTTT
TRBJ1-5 - TRBV28 - CASRRDIGSNQPQHF TGTGCCAGCAGGAGGGACATCGGGAGCAATCAGCCCCAGCATTTT
TRBJ1-1 - TRBV6-5 - CASRSQGFSEAFF TGTGCCAGCAGATCACAGGGTTTTAGTGAAGCTTTCTTT
TRBJ1-1 - TRBV5-1 - CATTATGGNTEAFF TGCGCCACCACCGCGACAGGAGGGAACACTGAAGCTTTCTTT
TRBJ2-7 - TRBV27 TRBD2 CASSITSGGLREQYF TGTGCCAGCAGTATTACAAGCGGGGGGTTACGCGAGCAGTACTTC
TRBJ1-1 - TRBV30 TRBD1 CAYERGLNTEAFF TGTGCCTACGAAAGGGGGCTGAACACTGAAGCTTTCTTT
TRBJ2-6 - TRBV28 TRBD1 CASNFGQGDSGANVLTF TGTGCCAGCAATTTCGGACAGGGAGACTCTGGGGCCAACGTCCTGACTTTC
TRBJ2-1 - TRBV7-3 TRBD2 CASSLTAGYYNEQFF TGTGCCAGCAGCTTAACAGCGGGGTACTACAATGAGCAGTTCTTC
TRBJ1-3 - TRBV18 - CASSPRDTQFSGNTIYF TGTGCCAGCTCACCACGGGACACGCAGTTCTCTGGAAACACCATATATTTT
TRBJ2-1 - TRBV5-5 - CASSLSWSSYNEQFF TGTGCCAGCAGCTTGTCATGGAGCTCCTACAATGAGCAGTTCTTC
TRBJ1-6 - TRBV14 - CASSEPGWRSPLHF TGTGCCAGCAGCGAGCCAGGGTGGCGGTCACCCCTCCACTTT
TRBJ1-2 - TRBV5-1 TRBD1 CASSYGQGVYGYTF TGCGCCAGCAGCTATGGACAGGGAGTATATGGCTACACCTTC
TRBJ2-3 - TRBV9 - CASSGLADTQYF TGTGCCAGCAGCGGGCTAGCGGATACGCAGTATTTT
TRBJ2-5 once TRBV29-1 TRBD1 CSVEHPGGPETQYF TGCAGCGTTGAACATCCAGGGGGCCCTGAGACCCAGTACTTC
TRBJ1-2 - TRBV6-5 TRBD1 CASSRTGYGYTF TGTGCCAGCAGTCGGACAGGCTATGGCTACACCTTC
TRBJ2-7 few TRBV5-4 TRBD1 CASRSQPGQAYEQYF TGTGCCAGCAGATCCCAGCCGGGACAGGCCTACGAGCAGTACTTC
TRBJ2-7 - TRBV3-1/TRBV3-2 - CASSQADASGFYEQYF TGTGCCAGCAGCCAAGCGGACGCCTCAGGGTTCTACGAGCAGTACTTC